The rows below give T cell receptor beta chains drawn from one sample of a study of blood T cell repertoires in COVID-19. The table came from immunoSEQ multiplex PCR; TCRdb's copy has only in-frame clones and leaves some out. The sample records approximately 300,000 clones, around nine tenths being singletons. Source material: peripheral blood. Receptors were obtained from a woman aged 25 to 45 with COVID-19, enrolled during active disease. CDR3s include the opening cysteine and the closing phenylalanine or tryptophan. A D gene is named only where the DNA matches it firmly.

D gene	V gene	J gene	CDR3 DNA	CDR3 protein
TRBD1	TRBV5-1	TRBJ2-2	TGCGCCAGCAGCTCCGGTACAGGGGTAGCGAACACCGGGGAGCTGTTTTTT	CASSSGTGVANTGELFF
NA	TRBV19	TRBJ1-2	TGTGCCAGTAGCCGGTTGGGAGCGGAGAACTATGGCTACACCTTC	CASSRLGAENYGYTF
NA	TRBV6-6	TRBJ1-3	TGTGCCAGCAGCAACAGGGTTGGAAACACCATATATTTT	CASSNRVGNTIYF
TRBD1	TRBV28	TRBJ1-4	TGTGCCAGCAGTTCACCTATCGGACAGGGGGCAACTAATGAAAAACTGTTTTTT	CASSSPIGQGATNEKLFF
NA	TRBV7-2	TRBJ2-1	TGTGCCAGCAGCTTATCCCGACAGGAGAGGCAGTTCTTC	CASSLSRQERQFF
NA	TRBV27	TRBJ1-1	TGTGCCAGCAGTGCCCAGTTGAACACTGAAGCTTTCTTT	CASSAQLNTEAFF
NA	TRBV7-8	TRBJ1-2	TGTGCCAGCAGCTTAGCGAGGACAGACTATGGCTACACCTTC	CASSLARTDYGYTF
NA	TRBV7-9	TRBJ1-1	TGTGCCAGCAGCTTTGGAGGGGTGAACACTGAAGCTTTCTTT	CASSFGGVNTEAFF
TRBD1	TRBV7-8	TRBJ1-1	TGTGCCAGCAGCTTAGACCACAGGGGGAACACTGAAGCTTTCTTT	CASSLDHRGNTEAFF
NA	TRBV6-2/TRBV6-3	TRBJ2-2	TGTGCCAGCAGTTACCACGTGACAGGCCGGACCGGGGAGCTGTTTTTT	CASSYHVTGRTGELFF
TRBD2	TRBV5-4	TRBJ2-5	TGTGCCAGCAAACCTTTAGCGGGGGACCAAGAGACCCAGTACTTC	CASKPLAGDQETQYF
NA	TRBV5-4	TRBJ2-7	TGTGCCAGCAGCTTGAGGGGGCCCGGGAGTTACGAGCAGTACTTC	CASSLRGPGSYEQYF